These 15 T cell receptor beta chains were all obtained from the same sample, sequenced in a study of blood T cell repertoires in COVID-19 (dated by TCRdb to 2019 to 2021). The library was generated by the immunoSEQ multiplex PCR assay. TCRdb limited this immuneACCESS table to in-frame rearrangements with V and J called. A share of clones is missing; checked studies link under half to unresolved V genes, and the rest is unexplained. The sample table contains around 180,000 clones; only one count was recorded for 83% of them. Clones ranked in the top ten supply approximately 1.5% of the sample. The sample taken for sequencing was peripheral blood. These receptors originate from a human donor in a cohort sampled during active COVID-19.

The chain has TRBV4-3 and TRBJ1-2; no reliable D call. V was shortened by 1 base and J by 4 bases, with 4 bases between the two germline ends. The germline V gene has CDR1 LGHNA and CDR2 YSLEER. This CDR3 region has 12 residues. CDR3 DNA sequence: TGCGCCAGCAGCCAAGGGGCCTATGGCTACACCTTC. Amino acid sequence: CASSQGAYGYTF.

The J gene is TRBJ2-2, the V gene TRBV7-9; D unresolved. Germline CDR1 and CDR2: SEHNR and FQNEAQ (reference sequence). The CDR3 is 16 residues long. Trimming shortened V by 1 base and J by 2 bases, and 11 bases separated the two germline ends. CDR3 nucleotides: TGTGCCAGCAGCTTAGGACAATACTCCAACACCGGGGAGCTGTTTTTT. This translates into CASSLGQYSNTGELFF.

V gene TRBV29-1 combines with J gene TRBJ1-2, with TRBD1 matching 7 bases. CDR3 length: 14 amino acids. V lost 6 bases and J lost 0; bases outside the gene matches: 7. Per germline, CDR1 SQVTM and CDR2 ANQGSEA. CDR3 in amino acids: CSVAAGGTNYGYTF. The CDR3 region has the DNA TGCAGCGTGGCGGCAGGGGGGACTAACTATGGCTACACCTTC.

CDR3 residues: CASSIPISNQPQHF. CDR3 nucleotide sequence: TGTGCCAGTAGTATCCCAATTAGCAATCAGCCCCAGCATTTT. The V and J genes are TRBV19 and TRBJ1-5; D is unclear. V lost 3 bases, J lost 0 bases, and 6 bases lay in between. The germline V gene has CDR1 LNHDA and CDR2 SQIVND (reference sequence). The length of the CDR3 is 14 residues.

The rearrangement links TRBV7-2 to TRBJ2-5; 10 bases align to TRBD1. The V gene end was trimmed by 5 bases and the J gene end by 7 bases; junction bases not matched to a gene: 13. Germline V gives CDR1 SGHTA, CDR2 FQGNSA. The CDR3 extends over 16 amino acids. CDR3 loop: CASSQHPGTGAGTQYF. CDR3 DNA: TGTGCCAGCAGCCAGCATCCCGGGACAGGGGCAGGGACCCAGTACTTC.

The chain has TRBV13 and TRBJ1-3; TRBD1 matches at 10 bases. The germline V gene has CDR1 PRHDT and CDR2 FYEKMQ (reference sequence). The trim removed 5 bases at V and 3 bases at J, leaving 13 bases unmatched. The CDR3 is 18 amino acids. In DNA, the CDR3 is TGTGCCAGCAGCGCAAGGGACAGGGGAAGGACTTTTGGAAACACCATATATTTT. The encoded protein is CASSARDRGRTFGNTIYF.

This clone was counted only a few times. This chain connects TRBV7-2 to TRBJ1-4, with 11 bases aligning to TRBD1. The germline CDR1 and CDR2 sequences are SGHTA and FQGNSA. With V trimmed by 1 base and J by 7 bases, 2 bases remained unmatched. This CDR3 has 15 residues. CDR3 coding DNA: TGTGCCAGCAGCTTAGACGGGACAGGGGGTGAAAAACTGTTTTTT. This gives the protein CASSLDGTGGEKLFF.

The genes are TRBV29-1 and TRBJ2-7, with D perhaps matching TRBD2 (6 bases). The germline gives CDR1 SQVTM, CDR2 ANQGSEA. This CDR3 is built from 11 residues. V lost 6 bases and J lost 3, with 9 bases in between. CDR3 nucleotides: TGCAGCGTCCGGCGGGGCTACGAGCAGTACTTC. It encodes CSVRRGYEQYF.

This chain links TRBV11-2 with TRBJ2-3; D not certain. The CDR3 is 14 amino acids. The V gene lost 1 base and the J gene lost 3 bases, with 8 bases spanning the gap. The germline gives CDR1 SGHAT, CDR2 FQNNGV. The CDR3 loop is CASSLAPATDTQYF. The CDR3 DNA is TGTGCCAGCAGCTTAGCACCAGCGACAGATACGCAGTATTTT.

The chain couples TRBV7-2 to TRBJ1-2; possibly TRBD1 for D (6 bases). The CDR3 loop spans 16 amino acids. Germline-derived CDR1 and CDR2 are SGHTA and FQGNSA. V was trimmed by 5 bases and J by 3 bases, leaving 19 bases between them. In DNA form, the CDR3 reads TGTGCCAGCAGCCCGACTGCCCGAACAGGGTACTATGGCTACACCTTC. Its translation is CASSPTARTGYYGYTF.

This chain uses TRBV18 with TRBJ1-1; 7 bases match TRBD1. Germline CDR1 reads KGHSH; CDR2 reads LQKENI. Trimming cost V 3 bases and J 7 bases; bases outside gene matches: 8. This CDR3 is 14 amino acids long. CDR3: CASSPKTGLSEAFF. The CDR3, as DNA: TGTGCCAGCTCACCCAAGACAGGGCTTAGTGAAGCTTTCTTT.

The chain uses TRBV6-5 and TRBJ1-2; 10 bases fit TRBD1. V lost 6 bases to trimming and J lost 7 bases; unmatched junction nucleotides: 11. Germline values: CDR1 MNHEY, CDR2 SVGAGI. The CDR3 has 15 amino acids. The CDR3 is CASRPTGQGNGGYTF. The CDR3 DNA is TGTGCCAGCAGACCAACGGGACAGGGGAACGGTGGCTACACCTTC.

The CDR3 nucleotides are TGTGCCAGTAGTATAGGACTAGCTCAATCCTACGAGCAGTACTTC. Translation gives CASSIGLAQSYEQYF. V gene TRBV19 combines with J gene TRBJ2-7, with 7 nucleotides matching TRBD2. Trimming at V came to 1 base and at J to 1 base, leaving 4 bases not matched to a gene. The germline V gene encodes CDR1 LNHDA and CDR2 SQIVND (reference sequence). The CDR3 consists of 15 residues. The full variable domain, rest sourced from reference TRBV19 and TRBJ2-7, is DGGITQSPKYLFRKEGQNVTLSCEQNLNHDAMYWYRQDPGQGLRLIYYSQIVNDFQKGDIAEGYSVSREKKESFPLTVTSAQKNPTAFYLCASSIGLAQSYEQYFGPGTRLTVT.

The genes are TRBV21-1 and TRBJ1-6. TRBV21-1 is described as a pseudogene. The CDR3 contains 16 residues. CDR3: CASPVASSSYNSPLHF. The CDR3 nucleotides are TGTGCCAGCCCGGTGGCTTCTAGCTCCTATAATTCACCCCTCCACTTT.

This clone has only a few counts. J is TRBJ2-5 and V is TRBV27, with a possible D match to TRBD2 (5 bases). Germline V CDR1 and CDR2: MNHEY, SMNVEV (reference sequence). Trimming pared 2 bases from V and 7 bases from J, leaving 11 bases between. The CDR3 is made up of 13 amino acids. The DNA of the CDR3 is TGTGCCAGCAGTTTAGTTTATGCGGGGACCCAGTACTTC. Its translation: CASSLVYAGTQYF.